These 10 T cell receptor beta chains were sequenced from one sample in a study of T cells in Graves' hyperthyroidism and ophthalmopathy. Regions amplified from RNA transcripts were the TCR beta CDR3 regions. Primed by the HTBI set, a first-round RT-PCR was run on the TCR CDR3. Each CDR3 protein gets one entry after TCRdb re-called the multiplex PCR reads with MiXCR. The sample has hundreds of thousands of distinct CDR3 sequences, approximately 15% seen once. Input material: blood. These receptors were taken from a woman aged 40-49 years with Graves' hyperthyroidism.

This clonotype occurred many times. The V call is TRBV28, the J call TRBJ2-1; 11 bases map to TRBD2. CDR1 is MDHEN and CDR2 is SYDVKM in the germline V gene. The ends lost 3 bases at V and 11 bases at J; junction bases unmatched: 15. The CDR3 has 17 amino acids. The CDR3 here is CASSFLAGGLPTMKQFF. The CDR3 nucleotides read TGTGCCAGCAGTTTCCTAGCGGGAGGCCTTCCGACAATGAAGCAGTTCTTC.

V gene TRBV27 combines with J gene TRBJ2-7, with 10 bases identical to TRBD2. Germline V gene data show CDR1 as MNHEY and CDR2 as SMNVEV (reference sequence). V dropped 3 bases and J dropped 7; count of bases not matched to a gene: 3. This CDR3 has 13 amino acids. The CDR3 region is CASSLSGRVEQYF. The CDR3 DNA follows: TGTGCCAGCAGTTTGAGCGGGAGGGTAGAGCAGTACTTC.

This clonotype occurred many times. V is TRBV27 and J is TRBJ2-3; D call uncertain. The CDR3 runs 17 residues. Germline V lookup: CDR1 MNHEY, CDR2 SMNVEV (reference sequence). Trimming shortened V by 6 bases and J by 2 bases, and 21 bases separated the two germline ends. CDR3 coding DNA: TGTGCCAGCAGCAAAAAGGGTGATAGCAGCTACACAGATACGCAGTATTTT. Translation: CASSKKGDSSYTDTQYF.

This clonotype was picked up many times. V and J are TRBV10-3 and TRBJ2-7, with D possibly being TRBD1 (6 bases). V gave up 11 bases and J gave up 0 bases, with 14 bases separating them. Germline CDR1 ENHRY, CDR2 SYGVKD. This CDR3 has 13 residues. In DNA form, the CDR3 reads TGTGCCGCACAGTCGACAGGCTCCTACGAGCAGTACTTC. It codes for CAAQSTGSYEQYF.

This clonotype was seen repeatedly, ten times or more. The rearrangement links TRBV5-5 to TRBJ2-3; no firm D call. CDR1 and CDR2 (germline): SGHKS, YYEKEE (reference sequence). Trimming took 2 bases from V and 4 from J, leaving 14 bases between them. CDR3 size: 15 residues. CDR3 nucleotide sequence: TGTGCCAGCAGCTTATACGAGATAGGCGCAGATACGCAGTATTTT. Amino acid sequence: CASSLYEIGADTQYF.

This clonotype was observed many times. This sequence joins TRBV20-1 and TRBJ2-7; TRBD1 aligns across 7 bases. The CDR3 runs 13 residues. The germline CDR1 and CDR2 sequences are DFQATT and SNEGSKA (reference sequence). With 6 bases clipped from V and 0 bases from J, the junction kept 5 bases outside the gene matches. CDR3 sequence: CSARQGPSYEQYF. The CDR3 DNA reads TGCAGTGCAAGACAGGGACCCTCCTACGAGCAGTACTTC.

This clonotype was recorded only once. CDR3 nucleotides: TGTGCCAGCAGTGAAGCAAGGGGGGGGAGGCAGTTCTTC. Translated, it gives CASSEARGGRQFF. This sequence joins TRBV6-1 and TRBJ2-1; D perhaps matches TRBD2 (7 bases). This CDR3 region has 13 residues. Germline V CDR1 and CDR2: MNHNS, SASEGT. Between the trimmed V and J ends, which lost 0 bases and 12 bases, there was a span of 12 bases.

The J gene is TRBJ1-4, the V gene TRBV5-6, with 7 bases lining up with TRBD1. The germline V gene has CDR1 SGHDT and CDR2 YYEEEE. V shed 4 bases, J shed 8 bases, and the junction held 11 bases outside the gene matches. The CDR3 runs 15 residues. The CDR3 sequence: CASSVTGTAGEKLFF. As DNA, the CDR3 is TGTGCCAGCAGCGTTACCGGGACAGCTGGGGAAAAACTGTTTTTT.

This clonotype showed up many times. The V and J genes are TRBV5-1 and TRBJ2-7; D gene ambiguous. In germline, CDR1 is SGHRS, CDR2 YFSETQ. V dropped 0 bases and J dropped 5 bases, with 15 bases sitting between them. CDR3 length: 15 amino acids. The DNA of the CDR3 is TGCGCCAGCAGCTTGGCCGCTGGGAATATCAACGAGCAGTACTTC. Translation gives CASSLAAGNINEQYF.

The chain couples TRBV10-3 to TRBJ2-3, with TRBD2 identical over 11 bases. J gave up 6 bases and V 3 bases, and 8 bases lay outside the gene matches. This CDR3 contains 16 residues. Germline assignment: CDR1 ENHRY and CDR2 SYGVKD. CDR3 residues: CAISEGLAGGFDTQYF. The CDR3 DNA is TGTGCCATCAGTGAAGGCCTAGCGGGGGGCTTTGATACGCAGTATTTT.